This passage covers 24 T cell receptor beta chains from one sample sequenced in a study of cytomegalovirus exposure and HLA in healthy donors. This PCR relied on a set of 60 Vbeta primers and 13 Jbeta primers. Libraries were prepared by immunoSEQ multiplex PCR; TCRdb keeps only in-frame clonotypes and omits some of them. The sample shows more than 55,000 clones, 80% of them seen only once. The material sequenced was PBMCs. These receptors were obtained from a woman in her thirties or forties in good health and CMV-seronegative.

The CDR3 DNA follows: TGTGCCAGCACGGCGACAGGGTTTTACACTGAAGCTTTCTTT. Protein sequence: CASTATGFYTEAFF. The chain carries TRBV6-1 and TRBJ1-1; the match to TRBD1 covers 7 bases. From germline, CDR1 is MNHNS and CDR2 SASEGT. The CDR3 consists of 14 residues. J was trimmed by 3 bases and V by 7 bases; bases with no gene match: 8.

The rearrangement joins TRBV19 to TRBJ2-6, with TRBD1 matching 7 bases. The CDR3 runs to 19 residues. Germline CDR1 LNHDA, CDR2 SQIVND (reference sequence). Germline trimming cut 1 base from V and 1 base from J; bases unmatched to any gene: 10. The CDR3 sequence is CASSIGPKRGRSGANVLTF. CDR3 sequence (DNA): TGTGCCAGTAGTATAGGCCCCAAAAGGGGGCGGTCTGGGGCCAACGTCCTGACTTTC.

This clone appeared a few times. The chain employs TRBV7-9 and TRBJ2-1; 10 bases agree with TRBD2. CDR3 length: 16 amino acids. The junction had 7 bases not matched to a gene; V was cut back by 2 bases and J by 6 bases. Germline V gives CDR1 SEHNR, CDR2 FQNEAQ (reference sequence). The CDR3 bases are TGTGCCAGCAGCTTAAGTCTAGCGGGAGAGGTCAATGAGCAGTTCTTC. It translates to CASSLSLAGEVNEQFF.

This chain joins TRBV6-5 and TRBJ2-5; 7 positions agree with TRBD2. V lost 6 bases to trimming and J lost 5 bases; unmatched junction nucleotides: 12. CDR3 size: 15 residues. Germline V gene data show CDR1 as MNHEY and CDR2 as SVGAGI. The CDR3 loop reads CASSLSGTYRETQYF. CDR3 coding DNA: TGTGCCAGCAGCCTAAGCGGGACCTACCGGGAGACCCAGTACTTC.

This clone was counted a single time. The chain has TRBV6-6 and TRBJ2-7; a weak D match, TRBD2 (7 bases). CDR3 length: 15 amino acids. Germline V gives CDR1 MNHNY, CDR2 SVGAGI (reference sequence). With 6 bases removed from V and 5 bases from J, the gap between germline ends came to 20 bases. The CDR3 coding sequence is TGTGCCAGCAGCCACGTAACGGGGGGCCGGGACGAGCAGTACTTC. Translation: CASSHVTGGRDEQYF.

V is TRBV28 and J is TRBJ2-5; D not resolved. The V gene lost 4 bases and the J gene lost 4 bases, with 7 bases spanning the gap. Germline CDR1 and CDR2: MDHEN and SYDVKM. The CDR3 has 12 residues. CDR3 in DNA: TGTGCCAGCAGTTCCTTAATAGAGACCCAGTACTTC. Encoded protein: CASSSLIETQYF.

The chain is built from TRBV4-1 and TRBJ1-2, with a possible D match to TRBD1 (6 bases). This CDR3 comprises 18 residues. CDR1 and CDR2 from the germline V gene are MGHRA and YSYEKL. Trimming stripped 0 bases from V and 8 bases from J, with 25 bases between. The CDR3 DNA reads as TGCGCCAGCAGCCAAGACCCCCCCGCAGGGGCCCATATTGACGGCTACACCTTC. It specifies CASSQDPPAGAHIDGYTF.

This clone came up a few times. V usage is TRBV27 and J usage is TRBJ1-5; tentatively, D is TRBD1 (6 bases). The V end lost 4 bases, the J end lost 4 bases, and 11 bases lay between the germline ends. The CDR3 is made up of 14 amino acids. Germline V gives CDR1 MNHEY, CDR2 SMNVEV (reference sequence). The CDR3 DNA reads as TGTGCCAGCAGTTCGGACAGTACGAATCAGCCCCAGCATTTT. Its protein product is CASSSDSTNQPQHF.

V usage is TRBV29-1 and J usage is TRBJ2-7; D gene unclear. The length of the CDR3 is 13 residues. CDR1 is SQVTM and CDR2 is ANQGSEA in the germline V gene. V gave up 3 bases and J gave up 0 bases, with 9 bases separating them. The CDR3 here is CSVDSRSSYEQYF. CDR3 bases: TGCAGCGTTGATAGCCGGAGCTCCTACGAGCAGTACTTC.

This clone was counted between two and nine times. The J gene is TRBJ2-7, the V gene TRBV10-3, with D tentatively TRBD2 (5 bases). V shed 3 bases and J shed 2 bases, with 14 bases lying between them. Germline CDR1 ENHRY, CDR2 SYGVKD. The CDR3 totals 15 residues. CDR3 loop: CAISDGLSTPYEQYF. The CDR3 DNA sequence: TGTGCCATCAGTGACGGACTTTCCACTCCCTACGAGCAGTACTTC.

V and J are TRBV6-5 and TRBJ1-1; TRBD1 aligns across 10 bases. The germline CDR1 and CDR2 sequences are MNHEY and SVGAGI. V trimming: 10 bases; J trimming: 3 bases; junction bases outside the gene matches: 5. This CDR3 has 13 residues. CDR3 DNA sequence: TGTGCCACCCGTGGACAGGGGGACACTGAAGCTTTCTTT. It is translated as CATRGQGDTEAFF.

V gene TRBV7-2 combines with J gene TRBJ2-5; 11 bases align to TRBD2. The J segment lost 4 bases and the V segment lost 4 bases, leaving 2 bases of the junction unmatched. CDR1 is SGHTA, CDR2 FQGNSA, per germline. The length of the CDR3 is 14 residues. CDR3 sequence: CASSSGTSGETQYF. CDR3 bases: TGTGCCAGCAGCTCCGGGACTAGCGGAGAGACCCAGTACTTC. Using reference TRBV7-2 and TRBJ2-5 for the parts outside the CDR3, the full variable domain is GAGVSQSPSNKVTEKGKDVELRCDPISGHTALYWYRQSLGQGLEFLIYFQGNSAPDKSGLPSDRFSAERTGGSVSTLTIQRTQQEDSAVYLCASSSGTSGETQYFGPGTRLLVL.

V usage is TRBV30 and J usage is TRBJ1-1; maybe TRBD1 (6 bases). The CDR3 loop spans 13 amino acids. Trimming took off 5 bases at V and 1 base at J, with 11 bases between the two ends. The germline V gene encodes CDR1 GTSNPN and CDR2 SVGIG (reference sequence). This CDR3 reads CAWDGQSNTEAFF. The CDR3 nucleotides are TGTGCCTGGGACGGACAGTCGAACACTGAAGCTTTCTTT. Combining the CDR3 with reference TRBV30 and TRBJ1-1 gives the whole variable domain SQTIHQWPATLVQPVGSPLSLECTVEGTSNPNLYWYRQAAGRGLQLLFYSVGIGQISSEVPQNLSASRPQDRQFILSSKKLLLSDSGFYLCAWDGQSNTEAFFGQGTRLTVV.

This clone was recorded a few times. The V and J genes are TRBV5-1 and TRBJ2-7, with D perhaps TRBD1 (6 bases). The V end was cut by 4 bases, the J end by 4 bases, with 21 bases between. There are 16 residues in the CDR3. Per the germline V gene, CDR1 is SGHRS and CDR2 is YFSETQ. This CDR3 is CASSPDHSGTTYEQYF. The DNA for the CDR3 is TGCGCCAGCAGCCCTGATCATTCGGGGACAACATACGAGCAGTACTTC.

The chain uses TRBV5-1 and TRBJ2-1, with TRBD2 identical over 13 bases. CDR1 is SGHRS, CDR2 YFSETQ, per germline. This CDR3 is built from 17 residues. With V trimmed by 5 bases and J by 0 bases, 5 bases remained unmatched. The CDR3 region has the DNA TGCGCCAGCAGGACTAGCGGGAGGCCTAGCTCCTACAATGAGCAGTTCTTC. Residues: CASRTSGRPSSYNEQFF.

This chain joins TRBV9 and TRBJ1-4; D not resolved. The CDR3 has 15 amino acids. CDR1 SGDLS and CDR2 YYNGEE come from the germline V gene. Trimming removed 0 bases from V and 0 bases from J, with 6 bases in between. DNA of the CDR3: TGTGCCAGCAGCGTAGGCAGTGCAACTAATGAAAAACTGTTTTTT. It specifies CASSVGSATNEKLFF.

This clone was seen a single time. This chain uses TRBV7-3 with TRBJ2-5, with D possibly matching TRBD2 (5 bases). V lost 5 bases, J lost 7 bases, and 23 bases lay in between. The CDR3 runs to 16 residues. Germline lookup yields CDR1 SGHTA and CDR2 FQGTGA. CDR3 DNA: TGTGCCAGCAGCGAAGTGGGGAGCGGACCCCATGGGACCCAGTACTTC. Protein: CASSEVGSGPHGTQYF.

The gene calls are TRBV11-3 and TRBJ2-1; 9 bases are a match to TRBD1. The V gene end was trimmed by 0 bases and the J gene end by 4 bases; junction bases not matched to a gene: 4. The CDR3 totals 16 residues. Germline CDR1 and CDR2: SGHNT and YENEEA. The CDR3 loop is CASSLEGQGPYNEQFF. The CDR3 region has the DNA TGTGCCAGCAGCTTAGAGGGACAGGGCCCTTACAATGAGCAGTTCTTC.

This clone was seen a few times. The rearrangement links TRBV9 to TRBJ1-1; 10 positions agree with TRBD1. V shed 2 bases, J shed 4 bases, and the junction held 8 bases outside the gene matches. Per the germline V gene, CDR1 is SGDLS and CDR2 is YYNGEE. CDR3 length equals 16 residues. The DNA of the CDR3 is TGTGCCAGCAGCGTTACGCAGGGACAGGGGACCACTGAAGCTTTCTTT. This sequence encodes CASSVTQGQGTTEAFF.

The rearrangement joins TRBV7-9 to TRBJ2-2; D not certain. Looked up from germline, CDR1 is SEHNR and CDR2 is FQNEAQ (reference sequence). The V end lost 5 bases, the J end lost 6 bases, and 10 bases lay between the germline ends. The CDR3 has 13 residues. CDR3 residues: CASSPSAAGELFF. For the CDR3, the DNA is TGTGCCAGCAGCCCCAGTGCAGCCGGGGAGCTGTTTTTT.

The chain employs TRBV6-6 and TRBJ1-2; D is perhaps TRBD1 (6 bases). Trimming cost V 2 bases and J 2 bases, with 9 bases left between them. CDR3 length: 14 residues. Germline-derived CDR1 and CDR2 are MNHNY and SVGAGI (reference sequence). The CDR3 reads CASSYPDRNYGYTF. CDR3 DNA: TGTGCCAGCAGTTACCCGGACAGAAACTATGGCTACACCTTC.

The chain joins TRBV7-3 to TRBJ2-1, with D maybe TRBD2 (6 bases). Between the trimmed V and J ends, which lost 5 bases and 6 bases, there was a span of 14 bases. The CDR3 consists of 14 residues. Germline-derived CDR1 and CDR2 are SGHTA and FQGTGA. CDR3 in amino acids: CASSQGGEFNEQFF. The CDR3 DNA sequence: TGTGCCAGCAGCCAAGGAGGGGAGTTCAATGAGCAGTTCTTC.

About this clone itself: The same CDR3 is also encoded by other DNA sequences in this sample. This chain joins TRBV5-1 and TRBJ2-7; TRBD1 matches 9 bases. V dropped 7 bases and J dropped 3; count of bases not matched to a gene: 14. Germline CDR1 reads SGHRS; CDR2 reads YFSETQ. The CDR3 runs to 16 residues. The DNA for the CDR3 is TGCGCCAGCTTCCTCAGGCCCGGGGGACAGGGCTACGAGCAGTACTTC. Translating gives CASFLRPGGQGYEQYF.

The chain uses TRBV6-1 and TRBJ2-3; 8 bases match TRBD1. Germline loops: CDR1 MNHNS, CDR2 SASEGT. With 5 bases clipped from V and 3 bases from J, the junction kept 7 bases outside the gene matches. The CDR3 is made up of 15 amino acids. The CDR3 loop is CASSPTGGWTDTQYF. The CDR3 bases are TGTGCCAGCAGTCCCACAGGGGGATGGACAGATACGCAGTATTTT.